This T cell receptor (beta chain) came from a study of early T cells in non-severe SARS-CoV-2 infection. Study-level background: Unpaired chains resulted from sequencing bulk RNA of unsorted whole blood.

Study results and limitations: VDJdb matching skewed toward anti-spike CD8 responses, missing private and CD4 specificities.

Regarding this clonotype: As yet, its antigen is unknown.

Tagging with unique molecular identifiers was applied to individual cDNA molecules. TCRdb re-analysed the 5' RACE reads in MiXCR, keeping a single row per CDR3 protein. The data contain under 95,000 distinct CDR3 sequences, 12% of them seen just once; the ten biggest clones take up roughly 3.2%. V gave up 6 bases and J gave up 3 bases; unmatched junction bases: 5. Looked up from germline, CDR1 is SQVTM and CDR2 is ANQGSEA. The CDR3 loop spans 12 amino acids. Sequenced sample: whole blood. The TCR was taken from an adult who was a healthcare worker with PCR-confirmed SARS-CoV-2 infection or an uninfected control (not recorded which). The chain has TRBV29-1 and TRBJ2-7, with TRBD1 matching over 7 bases. The CDR3 protein is CSVIRGNYEQYF. The CDR3 nucleotides read TGCAGCGTGATCAGGGGGAACTACGAGCAGTACTTC.